This section outlines one T cell receptor (beta chain) sequence together with its context. How the authors handled the data: Nucleated cell number was recorded as an estimate derived from reference gene primer amplification. Repertoires were generated with immunoSEQ multiplex PCR, while TCRdb's copy carries only in-frame clones and drops some. D and trimming come from the DNA, and the V and J calls and clone size come from that table. The sample shows 90,000 or so clones, roughly 86% of them seen only once. The data were taken from a study of blood T cell repertoires in COVID-19. Study summary: Collection of acute and convalescent COVID-19 samples took place in the United States, Italy and Spain.

Germline values: CDR1 ENHRY, CDR2 SYGVKD. The V segment lost 6 bases and the J segment 0 bases; nucleotides outside the gene matches: 4. The CDR3 sequence is 15 residues long. This TCR was recovered from a man in his fifties with active COVID-19. This chain uses TRBV10-3 with TRBJ2-7; 11 bases align to TRBD1. The sample consisted of peripheral blood. The CDR3: CAISRDRGTSYEQYF. The CDR3 region has the DNA TGTGCCATCAGCAGGGACAGGGGGACCTCCTACGAGCAGTACTTC.